This TCR beta chain was documented in a study of early T cells in non-severe SARS-CoV-2 infection. The overall study: It was bulk RNA from unsorted whole blood that was sequenced, and the chains were unpaired.

Each cDNA molecule carried a unique molecular identifier. Via MiXCR, TCRdb re-called the 5' RACE reads, giving one row per CDR3 protein. The sample records tens of thousands of distinct CDR3 sequences, about 12% being singletons. There are many counts of this clonotype. The CDR3 is made up of 19 amino acids. The germline gives CDR1 KGHDR, CDR2 SFDVKD. Unmatched junction bases numbered 12, after V lost 1 base and J lost 1 base. The sequenced sample consisted of whole blood. The sequence was obtained from an adult who was a healthcare worker with PCR-confirmed SARS-CoV-2 infection or an uninfected control (not recorded which). This chain connects TRBV24-1 to TRBJ1-1, with 9 bases aligning to TRBD1. Here the CDR3 reads CATSDLRDREPRGNTEAFF. The CDR3 nucleotides read TGTGCCACCAGTGATTTAAGGGACAGGGAACCGAGGGGGAACACTGAAGCTTTCTTT.